The rows below give T cell receptor beta chains drawn from one sample of a study of T cell changes during pregnancy in multiple sclerosis. Repertoires were generated with immunoSEQ multiplex PCR, while TCRdb's copy carries only in-frame clones and drops some. Of fewer than 70,000 clones listed, 85% to 95% are singletons. Sequencing was performed on CD8+ T cells from peripheral blood mononuclear cells, taken in the third trimester of pregnancy. Receptors originate from a female donor with multiple sclerosis, enrolled in a pregnancy study. The CDR3 runs from the conserved cysteine through the conserved F or W. A D gene is named only where the DNA matches it firmly. Size tells how often a clone was seen (once, few, many) or the class of an expanded clone, and some rows leave it out.

- TRBJ1-4 - TRBV11-1 TGTGCCAGCAGCGAGGGACAAGTTAATGAAAAACTGTTTTTT CASSEGQVNEKLFF
- TRBJ2-3 TRBD2 TRBV19 TGTGCCAGTAGTATCCGGCGGGAGCTCCCAGATACGCAGTATTTT CASSIRRELPDTQYF
- TRBJ2-1 TRBD2 TRBV5-1 TGCGCCAGCAGCGCGGGGACTAGCGGGAGTCTGGGGCAGTTCTTC CASSAGTSGSLGQFF
- TRBJ2-7 TRBD2 TRBV2 TGTGCCAGCAGTGAACGGGGCGGGAGTATAAAGTCCCTCGAGCAGTACTTC CASSERGGSIKSLEQYF
- TRBJ1-2 TRBD1 TRBV13 TGTGCCAGCAGCGGGGGACAGGGATCCCTCGGGGGCTACACCTTC CASSGGQGSLGGYTF
- TRBJ2-3 - TRBV7-8 TGTGCCAGCAGCTTGGAGGTAGCGAGAGGCACAGATACGCAGTATTTT CASSLEVARGTDTQYF
- TRBJ1-1 TRBD1 TRBV7-3 TGTGCCAGCAGCCCCAGGACAGGGGGAGAGGGGACTGAAGCTTTCTTT CASSPRTGGEGTEAFF
- TRBJ2-1 TRBD2 TRBV5-1 TGCGCCAGCAGCTACGGGACTAGCGGGACCGATGAGCAGTTCTTC CASSYGTSGTDEQFF
- TRBJ2-1 TRBD1 TRBV7-9 TGTGCCAGCAGCTTAGGAAGCAGGGGGCCACACAATGAGCAGTTCTTC CASSLGSRGPHNEQFF
once TRBJ2-2 - TRBV10-2 TGCGCCAGCAGGCTTAGCGGAGTCGAGACCGGGGAGCTGTTTTTT CASRLSGVETGELFF